Each of the 29 T cell receptor beta chains below was sequenced from the same sample in a study of T cell responses to AZD1222 COVID-19 vaccine. Profiled with immunoSEQ multiplex PCR; TCRdb holds only in-frame clones, not every one. This sample has 90,000 to 120,000 clones; around 89% occur once, and the top ten carry roughly a sixth. This specimen was peripheral blood, taken on day 0 of AZD1222 vaccination. The receptors come from an adult in good health.

The chain couples TRBV19 to TRBJ1-1; unclear D gene. V dropped 8 bases and J dropped 0 bases, with 16 bases sitting between them. Germline CDR1 reads LNHDA; CDR2 reads SQIVND (reference sequence). The CDR3 contains 15 residues. DNA for the CDR3: TGTGCCAGTGGCGAACGGGGATACGTGAACACTGAAGCTTTCTTT. Protein: CASGERGYVNTEAFF.

The V and J genes are TRBV5-1 and TRBJ1-4, with 11 bases that match TRBD1. CDR3 length: 16 amino acids. V lost 2 bases and J lost 7; bases outside the gene matches: 7. The germline CDR1 and CDR2 sequences are SGHRS and YFSETQ. CDR3 sequence: CASSFIAGQGGEKLFF. For the CDR3, the DNA is TGCGCCAGCAGCTTCATTGCGGGACAGGGGGGTGAAAAACTGTTTTTT.

This clone was observed once. Sequence at one end of the junction differs from germline and may be a read error. V usage is TRBV12-3 or TRBV12-4 and J usage is TRBJ1-2, with a tentative D call TRBD1 (6 bases). The CDR3 runs to 11 residues. CDR3 sequence (DNA): TGTGCCAGCAGTCAAAGGGACATCCGTTACTTC. As protein: CASSQRDIRYF.

This chain connects TRBV11-2 to TRBJ1-2; possible D gene TRBD1, 6 bases. Trimming pared 4 bases from V and 0 bases from J, leaving 15 bases between. The CDR3 spans 16 residues. Per the germline V gene, CDR1 is SGHAT and CDR2 is FQNNGV. CDR3: CASSSLRDTTNYGYTF. For the CDR3, the DNA is TGTGCCAGCAGCTCGCTCCGGGACACCACTAACTATGGCTACACCTTC.

The rearrangement uses TRBV5-5 and TRBJ2-7; no clear D gene. Looked up from germline, CDR1 is SGHKS and CDR2 is YYEKEE (reference sequence). The CDR3 runs 14 residues. V lost 0 bases and J 6 bases, leaving 13 bases between the germline ends. Here the CDR3 DNA reads TGTGCCAGCAGCTTGGTTGCGAGAGGAAGCGAGCAGTACTTC. Protein product: CASSLVARGSEQYF.

V gene TRBV12-5 combines with J gene TRBJ1-2, with no clear D. Germline V gene data show CDR1 as LGHNT and CDR2 as FRNRAP. The CDR3 is 16 residues long. The V and J ends lost 0 bases and 5 bases respectively, with 16 bases between them. In nucleotides, the CDR3 is TGTGCTAGTGGTTTGGTACTTAGGCGCGAGGATTATGGCTACACCTTC. This gives the protein CASGLVLRREDYGYTF.

The V call is TRBV4-1, the J call TRBJ1-4; no clear D. The CDR3 consists of 15 residues. Trimming cost V 1 base and J 5 bases, with 11 bases left between them. CDR1 is MGHRA, CDR2 YSYEKL, per germline. The CDR3 DNA follows: TGCGCCAGCAGCCAAGGGGATAGGGCCAATGAAAAACTGTTTTTT. It codes for CASSQGDRANEKLFF.

This chain uses TRBV15 with TRBJ1-4, with D unclear. This CDR3 comprises 13 residues. CDR1 and CDR2 (germline): LNHNV, YYDKDF (reference sequence). V was shortened by 8 bases and J by 7 bases, with 14 bases between the two germline ends. CDR3 in DNA: TGTGCCACCGTCCGGGGTATAGGTGAAAAACTGTTTTTT. The encoded protein is CATVRGIGEKLFF.

The CDR3 DNA reads as TGTGCCACACGGGGCTTAGCGACAGATACGCAGTATTTT. Amino acid sequence: CATRGLATDTQYF. The genes are TRBV19 and TRBJ2-3; either TRBD1 or TRBD2 may supply D (5 bases each). Germline values: CDR1 LNHDA, CDR2 SQIVND (reference sequence). This CDR3 region has 13 residues. Trimming took 10 bases from V and 3 from J, leaving 14 bases between them.

V is TRBV19 and J is TRBJ1-5; TRBD1 might be the D (6 bases). This CDR3 has 13 amino acids. V was shortened by 6 bases and J by 3 bases, with 9 bases between the two germline ends. Per germline, CDR1 LNHDA and CDR2 SQIVND (reference sequence). The DNA of the CDR3 is TGTGCCAGTAGCCGGACAGCCAATCAGCCCCAGCATTTT. It is translated as CASSRTANQPQHF.

The CDR3 sequence is CASSLGDSGNTIYF. CDR3 nucleotide sequence: TGTGCCAGCAGCTTAGGGGACTCTGGAAACACCATATATTTT. The genes are TRBV7-9 and TRBJ1-3; D uncertain. CDR1 SEHNR and CDR2 FQNEAQ come from the germline V gene (reference sequence). Trimming pared 1 base from V and 0 bases from J, leaving 4 bases between. This CDR3 has 14 residues.

The chain couples TRBV6-1 to TRBJ1-5; D is unresolved. Trimming took off 1 base at V and 6 bases at J, with 7 bases between the two ends. The CDR3 sequence is 13 residues long. Germline CDR1 MNHNS, CDR2 SASEGT. CDR3 nucleotides: TGTGCCAGCAGTGAAGTAGAGGGTCAGCCCCAGCATTTT. Protein product: CASSEVEGQPQHF.

This clone was recorded only once. This chain joins TRBV6-1 and TRBJ2-7; possibly TRBD1 for D (6 bases). Trimming removed 1 base from V and 5 bases from J, with 15 bases in between. Germline CDR1 and CDR2: MNHNS and SASEGT. This CDR3 is 15 amino acids long. The CDR3 spells CASSEVQGFSHEQYF. The DNA for the CDR3 is TGTGCCAGCAGTGAAGTTCAGGGGTTCAGCCACGAGCAGTACTTC.

The genes are TRBV19 and TRBJ2-1, with D possibly TRBD2 on 6 matching bases. V lost 3 bases, J lost 10 bases, and 19 bases lay in between. The CDR3 totals 15 residues. Germline lookup yields CDR1 LNHDA and CDR2 SQIVND (reference sequence). The CDR3 DNA sequence: TGTGCCAGTAGTATGGTACCGGGACTCTCATTCGAGCAGTTCTTC. This codes for CASSMVPGLSFEQFF.

This clone turned up a few times. The sample contains more than one DNA sequence encoding this CDR3. The gene calls are TRBV7-8 and TRBJ2-1; TRBD2 matches 8 bases. The J segment lost 4 bases and the V segment lost 5 bases, leaving 10 bases of the junction unmatched. Looked up from germline, CDR1 is SGHVS and CDR2 is FQNEAQ. The CDR3 covers 16 residues. In DNA, the CDR3 is TGTGCCAGCAGCCAGGGGACTAGTGGGTCTTACAATGAGCAGTTCTTC. This sequence encodes CASSQGTSGSYNEQFF.

This chain links TRBV7-2 with TRBJ2-1; TRBD2 is a possible D gene (6 bases). The V gene lost 5 bases and the J gene lost 6 bases, with 14 bases spanning the gap. The germline CDR1 and CDR2 sequences are SGHTA and FQGNSA. The CDR3 loop spans 14 amino acids. This CDR3 reads CASSQVGGVNEQFF. DNA for the CDR3: TGTGCCAGCAGCCAAGTGGGGGGAGTCAATGAGCAGTTCTTC.

This clone has just a few counts. The rearrangement joins TRBV29-1 to TRBJ1-2; 8 bases match TRBD1. CDR1 is SQVTM and CDR2 is ANQGSEA in the germline V gene. The CDR3 covers 15 residues. Trimming took 6 bases from V and 5 from J; bases not matched to a gene: 14. DNA of the CDR3: TGCAGCGTCCCGAACCTCCGGGACAGGAATTATGGCTACACCTTC. Translation: CSVPNLRDRNYGYTF.

Remarks on this clone: No conserved phenylalanine or tryptophan is present at the end of the CDR3, so a read error is the likely explanation. V gene TRBV10-3 combines with J gene TRBJ1-6; D is unclear. Germline loops: CDR1 ENHRY, CDR2 SYGVKD. The CDR3 is 14 amino acids. Between the trimmed V and J ends, which lost 0 bases and 4 bases, there was a span of 4 bases. The CDR3 nucleotides read TGTGCCATCAGTGAGTCACCATATAATTCACCCCTCCACCTT. Translating gives CAISESPYNSPLHL.

The J gene is TRBJ2-3, the V gene TRBV5-1, with a weak D call TRBD1 (6 bases). The CDR3 loop spans 16 amino acids. Trimming cost V 1 base and J 4 bases, with 16 bases left between them. CDR1 SGHRS and CDR2 YFSETQ come from the germline V gene. As DNA, the CDR3 is TGCGCCAGCAGCTTGATTACAGGGTGGCTTGCAGATACGCAGTATTTT. Residues: CASSLITGWLADTQYF.

The chain employs TRBV10-2 and TRBJ2-4; no clear D. V shed 7 bases and J shed 5 bases, with 12 bases lying between them. Germline assignment: CDR1 WSHSY and CDR2 SAAADI. The CDR3 consists of 13 residues. The CDR3 bases are TGCGCCAGCACTAATCGGCCCCAAAACATTCAGTACTTC. This encodes CASTNRPQNIQYF.

The chain combines TRBV13 with TRBJ2-1, with D perhaps matching TRBD2 (7 bases). Germline V gene data show CDR1 as PRHDT and CDR2 as FYEKMQ (reference sequence). The V and J ends lost 9 bases and 6 bases respectively, with 18 bases between them. This CDR3 is built from 14 residues. The CDR3 region is CASCLGGPPNEQFF. DNA of the CDR3: TGTGCCAGTTGTCTGGGGGGGCCCCCCAATGAGCAGTTCTTC.

This clone was observed a single time. V gene TRBV19 combines with J gene TRBJ1-5; D call uncertain. The CDR3 loop spans 13 amino acids. Trimming shortened V by 1 base and J by 6 bases, and 7 bases separated the two germline ends. Germline CDR1 and CDR2: LNHDA and SQIVND (reference sequence). CDR3 coding DNA: TGTGCCAGTAGTATAGGGGTGGCTCAGCCCCAGCATTTT. This translates into CASSIGVAQPQHF.

This clone was seen a single time. Here the CDR3 omits its conserved ending phenylalanine or tryptophan, so a read error is the likely source. This sequence joins TRBV6-5 and TRBJ1-6, with 10 bases matching TRBD1. Germline V gene data show CDR1 as MNHEY and CDR2 as SVGAGI. Germline trimming cut 7 bases from V and 7 bases from J; bases unmatched to any gene: 7. The CDR3 runs to 15 residues. CDR3 coding DNA: TGTGCCAGCAACCTACTGGGACAGGGGAATTCACCCCTCCACCTT. Protein sequence: CASNLLGQGNSPLHL.

J is TRBJ2-7 and V is TRBV10-3; TRBD2 aligns across 13 bases. CDR1 and CDR2 from the germline V gene are ENHRY and SYGVKD. Unmatched junction bases numbered 1, after V lost 6 bases and J lost 2 bases. The CDR3 covers 14 residues. CDR3 residues: CAISTSGGAYEQYF. CDR3 sequence (DNA): TGTGCCATCAGCACTAGCGGGGGGGCCTACGAGCAGTACTTC.

The chain couples TRBV7-9 to TRBJ1-5; 7 bases agree with TRBD1. The junction had 7 bases not matched to a gene; V was cut back by 4 bases and J by 1 base. The germline gives CDR1 SEHNR, CDR2 FQNEAQ (reference sequence). This CDR3 has 16 residues. This CDR3 is CASSSLTGPSNQPQHF. CDR3 DNA: TGTGCCAGCAGCTCCCTGACAGGGCCGAGCAATCAGCCCCAGCATTTT.

The V gene is TRBV9, the J gene TRBJ1-3; D not resolved. The CDR3 loop spans 14 amino acids. The germline CDR1 and CDR2 sequences are SGDLS and YYNGEE. Trimming left V 0 bases short and J 0 bases short, with 4 bases between. CDR3 DNA sequence: TGTGCCAGCAGCGTAGTAGACTCTGGAAACACCATATATTTT. Translated: CASSVVDSGNTIYF.

The chain couples TRBV4-1 to TRBJ2-7, with 9 bases identical to TRBD2. The CDR3 loop spans 15 amino acids. J gave up 3 bases and V 2 bases, and 5 bases lay outside the gene matches. The germline gives CDR1 MGHRA, CDR2 YSYEKL. CDR3 DNA: TGCGCCAGCAGCCAACCGGCGGGGGGGCTCTACGAGCAGTACTTC. The encoded protein is CASSQPAGGLYEQYF.

CDR3 coding DNA: TGTGCCAGCAGCAAGGGTCACGAGCAGTACTTC. It translates to CASSKGHEQYF. The chain carries TRBV11-3 and TRBJ2-7; D is ambiguous. There are 11 residues in the CDR3. V lost 5 bases to trimming and J lost 5 bases, with 7 bases between them. CDR1 is SGHNT and CDR2 is YENEEA in the germline V gene.

The V gene is TRBV7-3, the J gene TRBJ2-6; the D is unclear. V was pared by 5 bases and J by 0 bases, with 8 bases between. Germline V gives CDR1 SGHTA, CDR2 FQGTGA. The CDR3 has 15 residues. Here the CDR3 DNA reads TGTGCCAGCAGCCCTCAGAGCTCTGGGGCCAACGTCCTGACTTTC. Protein sequence: CASSPQSSGANVLTF. Variable domain in full (rest from reference TRBV7-3 and TRBJ2-6): GAGVSQTPSNKVTEKGKYVELRCDPISGHTALYWYRQSLGQGPEFLIYFQGTGAADDSGLPNDRFFAVRPEGSVSTLKIQRTERGDSAVYLCASSPQSSGANVLTFGAGSRLTVL.